This TCR beta chain was sequenced for a study of T cells after somatic rescue of genetic block. Only in-frame clones appear in the TCRdb table, and some are missing; sequencing was by immunoSEQ multiplex PCR. This sample has 10,000 or so clones, with 71% found just once. Looked up from germline, CDR1 is SNHLY and CDR2 is FYNNEI. Trimming left V 5 bases short and J 7 bases short, with 15 bases between. CDR3 size: 15 residues. The sample comprised peripheral blood mononuclear cells (PBMCs). The chain couples TRBV2 to TRBJ1-6, with a tentative D call TRBD1 (6 bases). The receptor was derived from a boy between 10 and 17 years old. The CDR3 DNA follows: TGTGCCAGCAGTTTTGGAACAGGGAGAAATTCACCCCTCCACTTT. Its protein is CASSFGTGRNSPLHF.